This T cell receptor (beta chain) was retrieved from a study of blood T cell repertoires in COVID-19. At the level of the study: Spain, Italy and the United States supplied samples that represented acute and convalescent COVID-19.

Clones were read by immunoSEQ multiplex PCR, and TCRdb kept only the in-frame ones, dropping some. The table shows 100,000 to 150,000 clones, with approximately 82% occurring only once. The CDR3 extends over 12 amino acids. The V end lost 0 bases, the J end lost 7 bases, and 6 bases lay between the germline ends. Germline V gives CDR1 GTSNPN, CDR2 SVGIG (reference sequence). Sequenced sample: peripheral blood. The chain employs TRBV30 and TRBJ1-4; D gene uncertain. This sequence originates from a man between 35 and 55 years old with active or convalescent COVID-19. The CDR3 coding sequence is TGTGCCTGGAGTGTACAGTTTGAAAAACTGTTTTTT. Residues: CAWSVQFEKLFF.